The source of this T cell receptor beta chain is a study of cytomegalovirus exposure and HLA in healthy donors. Germline values: CDR1 MDHEN, CDR2 SYDVKM. The CDR3 is 14 amino acids. Trimming pared 8 bases from V and 0 bases from J, leaving 14 bases between. The data were produced by immunoSEQ multiplex PCR, yet TCRdb's version contains in-frame clones alone and is incomplete. The sample carries approximately 160,000 clones, roughly 90% recorded once. This clone has just one count. Its antigen is unidentified. The study's findings and limits: It was confirmed in vitro that a few of the CMV-associated chains were specific for CMV antigens.

Source material: PBMCs. The chain carries TRBV28 and TRBJ2-7; a weak D match, TRBD2 (6 bases). The sequence came from a young woman in good health and CMV-seropositive. CDR3 residues: CASYTSGLSYEQYF. CDR3 DNA sequence: TGTGCCAGCTATACCTCGGGACTCTCCTACGAGCAGTACTTC.